Listed here is a single TCR beta chain. The data are from a study of blood T cell repertoires in COVID-19. Study-wide background: The origin of the acute and convalescent COVID-19 samples was the United States, Italy and Spain. The analysed material was cDNA or gDNA that came from T cells, B-cell-depleted T cells, or PBMCs.

Trimming shortened V by 0 bases and J by 5 bases, and 8 bases separated the two germline ends. Germline-derived CDR1 and CDR2 are LNHNV and YYDKDF (reference sequence). The CDR3 covers 15 residues. Clones were sequenced by immunoSEQ multiplex PCR, and TCRdb holds only the in-frame ones, with some missing. Of around 220,000 clones listed, about 90% are singletons. The sample consisted of peripheral blood. The source is a man younger than 30 with active or convalescent COVID-19. The J gene is TRBJ1-6, the V gene TRBV15; no clear D gene. CDR3 residues: CATSREYRNNSPLHF. Here the CDR3 DNA reads TGTGCCACCAGCAGAGAATACAGAAATAATTCACCCCTCCACTTT.